This is a list of T cell receptor beta chains from one sample in a study of CD8+CD57+ T cells in acquired aplastic anemia. TCRdb re-called the reads with MiXCR, one entry per CDR3 protein. Of around 190,000 distinct CDR3 sequences detected, about 59% appear once; the ten largest clones hold over 25%. Specimen: sorted CD4+, CD8+, or CD8+CD57+ T cells (not recorded which) from PBMCs. The receptor source for this set is a human donor in good health. CDR3s include the opening cysteine and the closing phenylalanine or tryptophan. Each record gives: D gene, clone size, J gene, V gene, CDR3 DNA, CDR3 protein. A D gene is named only where the DNA matches it firmly. A row's size may be missing; if present it is once, few, many or a size class.

D gene: TRBD2
clone size: NA
J gene: TRBJ2-7
V gene: TRBV12-3/TRBV12-4
CDR3 DNA: TGTGCCAGCACCCCTCTACCCACGGGGGGGCAGTACTTC
CDR3 protein: CASTPLPTGGQYF

D gene: NA
clone size: NA
J gene: TRBJ2-2
V gene: TRBV24-1
CDR3 DNA: TGTGCCACCAGTGATTCTGAAGCATCGAACACCGGGGAGCTGTTTTTT
CDR3 protein: CATSDSEASNTGELFF

D gene: TRBD2
clone size: NA
J gene: TRBJ2-5
V gene: TRBV7-2
CDR3 DNA: TGTGCCAGCAGCTCAGCGGGGACCCAAGAGACCCAGTACTTC
CDR3 protein: CASSSAGTQETQYF

D gene: NA
clone size: many
J gene: TRBJ2-7
V gene: TRBV7-9
CDR3 DNA: TGTGCCAGCAGCTCCGACAGGACCTACGAGCAGTACTTC
CDR3 protein: CASSSDRTYEQYF

D gene: NA
clone size: NA
J gene: TRBJ2-7
V gene: TRBV2
CDR3 DNA: TGTGCCAGCAGTTTCCATCCACAGGCCTACGAGCAGTACTTC
CDR3 protein: CASSFHPQAYEQYF

D gene: TRBD2
clone size: NA
J gene: TRBJ2-7
V gene: TRBV2
CDR3 DNA: TGTGCCAGCAGTGATGCGGGGGTGAACTCCTACGAGCAGTACTTC
CDR3 protein: CASSDAGVNSYEQYF

D gene: TRBD2
clone size: once
J gene: TRBJ2-1
V gene: TRBV7-9
CDR3 DNA: TGTGCCAGCAGCTTGGCTAGCGGGGGGTCTAATGAGCAGTTCTTC
CDR3 protein: CASSLASGGSNEQFF

D gene: NA
clone size: many
J gene: TRBJ2-3
V gene: TRBV4-3
CDR3 DNA: TGCGCCAGCAGCCAAGATACGCACCAATACACAGATACGCAGTATTTT
CDR3 protein: CASSQDTHQYTDTQYF

D gene: NA
clone size: many
J gene: TRBJ2-3
V gene: TRBV19
CDR3 DNA: TGTGCCAGTAGTATGAGCAGCAATGGGTACAATGAGCAGTATTTT
CDR3 protein: CASSMSSNGYNEQYF

D gene: TRBD1
clone size: many
J gene: TRBJ1-4
V gene: TRBV11-3
CDR3 DNA: TGTGCCAGCAGCTTAGGGACAGGGGGTGGGATTACTAATGAAAAACTGTTTTTT
CDR3 protein: CASSLGTGGGITNEKLFF

D gene: NA
clone size: once
J gene: TRBJ2-7
V gene: TRBV10-3
CDR3 DNA: TGTGCCATCAGTGAGGGACTCTCAATCTACGAGCAGTACTTC
CDR3 protein: CAISEGLSIYEQYF

D gene: TRBD1
clone size: NA
J gene: TRBJ2-7
V gene: TRBV2
CDR3 DNA: TGTGCCAGCAGTGATGACAGGGGATACGAGCAGTACTTC
CDR3 protein: CASSDDRGYEQYF

D gene: TRBD2
clone size: NA
J gene: TRBJ2-7
V gene: TRBV4-1
CDR3 DNA: TGCGCCAGCAGCCCGGGACTAGCGGCCACCGAGCAGTACTTC
CDR3 protein: CASSPGLAATEQYF

D gene: NA
clone size: NA
J gene: TRBJ1-6
V gene: TRBV6-4
CDR3 DNA: TGTTCCAGCAGCGCAAGACAGGTGGATAATTCACCCCTCCACTTT
CDR3 protein: CSSSARQVDNSPLHF

D gene: NA
clone size: NA
J gene: TRBJ2-4
V gene: TRBV19
CDR3 DNA: TGTGCCAGTAGTATAATGGGCCGGCAGGACATTCAGTACTTC
CDR3 protein: CASSIMGRQDIQYF

D gene: NA
clone size: NA
J gene: TRBJ2-5
V gene: TRBV19
CDR3 DNA: TGTGCCAGTAGTATCCAAGAGACCCAGTACTTC
CDR3 protein: CASSIQETQYF

D gene: TRBD1
clone size: few
J gene: TRBJ2-7
V gene: TRBV20-1
CDR3 DNA: TGCAGTGGCAAATCGCCGGGACAGGGTAATCCCGAGCAGTACTTC
CDR3 protein: CSGKSPGQGNPEQYF

D gene: NA
clone size: few
J gene: TRBJ2-7
V gene: TRBV20-1
CDR3 DNA: TGCAGTGCCGGGACTTGGGAGCAGTACTTC
CDR3 protein: CSAGTWEQYF

D gene: NA
clone size: NA
J gene: TRBJ2-7
V gene: TRBV5-6
CDR3 DNA: TGTGCCAGCAGCTCCCGCGTAGGGCCCTCCGAGCAGTACTTC
CDR3 protein: CASSSRVGPSEQYF

D gene: NA
clone size: NA
J gene: TRBJ2-1
V gene: TRBV4-1
CDR3 DNA: TGTGCCAGCAGCTTAGCGGCAGGCTATGAGCAGTTCTTC
CDR3 protein: CASSLAAGYEQFF

D gene: NA
clone size: NA
J gene: TRBJ1-1
V gene: TRBV29-1
CDR3 DNA: TGCAGCGTTCCGTCAAGGGGTGCCACTGAAGCTTTCTTT
CDR3 protein: CSVPSRGATEAFF

D gene: NA
clone size: many
J gene: TRBJ1-2
V gene: TRBV12-5
CDR3 DNA: TGTGCTAGTGGTTTGGCCAACTATGGCTACACCTTC
CDR3 protein: CASGLANYGYTF